These 5 T cell receptor beta chains were sequenced from one sample in a study of CD8 T cells in ankylosing spondylitis. Each CDR3 protein gets one entry after TCRdb re-called the 5' RACE reads with MiXCR. The repertoire includes some 30,000 distinct CDR3 sequences, 5.5% to 8% of them detected once, and over 9.5% sits in the top ten. Sequenced sample: blood, either unsorted or a sorted T cell fraction (not recorded which). The receptors here all came from a male donor with ankylosing spondylitis or in good health (not recorded which).

This clonotype was observed at least ten times. This chain connects TRBV29-1 to TRBJ2-1; TRBD2 matches 9 bases. The CDR3 length is 14 residues. Losses at the gene ends were 4 bases for V and 8 bases for J; bases not matched to a gene: 9. Germline V gene data show CDR1 as SQVTM and CDR2 as ANQGSEA. This CDR3 is CSVGKAGGFDEQFF. CDR3 DNA sequence: TGCAGCGTTGGCAAAGCGGGAGGTTTCGATGAGCAGTTCTTC.

Ten or more counts support this clonotype. The genes are TRBV7-8 and TRBJ2-1; perhaps D is TRBD1 or TRBD2 (5 bases each). CDR1 is SGHVS and CDR2 is FQNEAQ in the germline V gene. V lost 5 bases and J lost 4, with 15 bases in between. CDR3 size: 15 residues. Here the CDR3 reads CASSATGRPYNEQFF. In nucleotides, the CDR3 is TGTGCCAGCAGCGCGACGGGACGCCCTTACAATGAGCAGTTCTTC. Full variable domain (missing parts from reference TRBV7-8 and TRBJ2-1): GAGVSQSPRYKVAKRGQDVALRCDPISGHVSLFWYQQALGQGPEFLTYFQNEAQLDKSGLPSDRFFAERPEGSVSTLKIQRTQQEDSAVYLCASSATGRPYNEQFFGPGTRLTVL.

This clonotype is labeled as medium-sized. CDR3 amino acids: CATSMTIGETQYF. The CDR3 DNA is TGTGCCACCAGCATGACTATAGGGGAGACCCAGTACTTC. This sequence joins TRBV15 and TRBJ2-5; tentatively, D is TRBD2 (5 bases). V lost 4 bases, J lost 5 bases, and 11 bases lay in between. This CDR3 region has 13 residues. Germline values: CDR1 LNHNV, CDR2 YYDKDF (reference sequence).

There are many counts of this clonotype. This chain joins TRBV20-1 and TRBJ2-5, with 9 positions matching TRBD2. CDR1 is DFQATT, CDR2 SNEGSKA, per germline (reference sequence). This CDR3 spans 15 amino acids. Unmatched junction bases numbered 6, after V lost 0 bases and J lost 4 bases. Written as DNA, the CDR3 is TGCAGTGCTAGAGAGGCGGGAGGGGAGGTAGAGACCCAGTACTTC. Its translation: CSAREAGGEVETQYF.

This clonotype was detected ten times or more. V and J are TRBV11-2 and TRBJ1-2; D not resolved. V was clipped by 5 bases and J by 2 bases, with 12 bases between them. This CDR3 spans 14 amino acids. Germline loops: CDR1 SGHAT, CDR2 FQNNGV. The CDR3 region is CASSTSGRNYGYTF. The CDR3 DNA follows: TGTGCCAGCAGCACTAGCGGGCGGAACTATGGCTACACCTTC. The complete variable domain, with remaining parts taken from reference TRBV11-2 and TRBJ1-2, reads EAGVAQSPRYKIIEKRQSVAFWCNPISGHATLYWYQQILGQGPKLLIQFQNNGVVDDSQLPKDRFSAERLKGVDSTLKIQPAKLEDSAVYLCASSTSGRNYGYTFGSGTRLTVV.